Listed below are T cell receptor beta chains from one sample, sequenced in a study of blood T cell repertoires in COVID-19. The data were produced by immunoSEQ multiplex PCR, yet TCRdb's version contains in-frame clones alone and is incomplete. The sample has about 250,000 clones, under 95% seen once. The sequenced material came from PBMCs or T cells enriched from blood (not recorded which). These receptors all come from a woman aged 18-30 years who had recovered from COVID-19. CDR3s include the opening cysteine and the closing phenylalanine or tryptophan. Rows may omit the clone size; those that give it use once, few, many or a size class.

V gene,CDR3 length,clone size,CDR3 protein
TRBV28,18,NA,CASSSPRGTGVPNQPQHF
TRBV18,14,NA,CASSPPNSQETQYF
TRBV12-3/TRBV12-4,12,once,CASAGLTYEQYF
TRBV2,16,once,CASSMGQGGSGNTIYF
TRBV18,15,NA,CASSPGQGTSYGYTF
TRBV12-5,15,NA,CASGLVRGSKYEQYF
TRBV10-3,14,NA,CAISESTGHQPQHF
TRBV19,17,NA,CASSLAGTGIGNQPQHF
TRBV5-1,16,NA,CASSLGFGGSQTEAFF
TRBV5-6,14,NA,CASTLGTGVNEQFF
TRBV23-1,14,NA,CASVDRQASYEQYF
TRBV11-1,13,NA,CASRNGGEFGYTF
TRBV7-3,16,NA,CASSFAGGLGNTEAFF
TRBV19,14,NA,CASRGLRSTDTQYF
TRBV19,15,NA,CASRQGSAYNSPLHF
TRBV5-1,14,NA,CASSSGTANTEAFF
TRBV7-3,15,NA,CASSLSGGVLETQYF
TRBV4-1,14,NA,CASSPQSRLYEQYF
TRBV12-1,15,NA,CASSFEAGAGGELFF
TRBV3-1/TRBV3-2,14,NA,CASSQVPRGYGYTF
TRBV9,16,NA,CASSASGGAISGELFF
TRBV18,15,NA,CASSPGGIAYNEQFF